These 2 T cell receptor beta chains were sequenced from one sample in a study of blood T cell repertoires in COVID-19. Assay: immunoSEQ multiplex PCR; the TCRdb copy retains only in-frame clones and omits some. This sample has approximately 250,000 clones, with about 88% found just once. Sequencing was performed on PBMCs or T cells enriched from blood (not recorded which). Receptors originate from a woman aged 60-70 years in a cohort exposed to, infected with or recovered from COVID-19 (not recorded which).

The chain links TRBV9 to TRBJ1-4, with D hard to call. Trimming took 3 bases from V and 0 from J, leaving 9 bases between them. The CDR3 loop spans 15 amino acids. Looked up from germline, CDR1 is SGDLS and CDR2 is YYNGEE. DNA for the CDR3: TGTGCCAGCAGCGCCACAGTCGCAACTAATGAAAAACTGTTTTTT. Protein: CASSATVATNEKLFF.

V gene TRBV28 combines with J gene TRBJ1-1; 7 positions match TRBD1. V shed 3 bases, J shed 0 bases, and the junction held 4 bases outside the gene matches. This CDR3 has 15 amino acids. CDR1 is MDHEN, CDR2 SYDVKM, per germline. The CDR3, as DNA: TGTGCCAGCAGTTTGGGACAGTCGGTGAACACTGAAGCTTTCTTT. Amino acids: CASSLGQSVNTEAFF.